What follows is one T cell receptor (beta chain) and its context. As yet, its antigen is unknown. These data belong to a study of T cell responses to AZD1222 COVID-19 vaccine. Study in general: Second-dose schedules of about 4 or about 12 weeks were combined. Findings and caveats of the study: Sampling that yielded the repertoires occurred only after the peak T cell response. The study reported that nearly half of spike-specific TCRs target unmutated variant regions.

Trimming pared 5 bases from V and 4 bases from J, leaving 11 bases between. The CDR3 extends over 13 amino acids. Germline V gene sequence: CDR1 KGHSH, CDR2 LQKENI. The data were produced by immunoSEQ multiplex PCR, yet TCRdb's version contains in-frame clones alone and is incomplete. The sample has about 130,000 clones, roughly 90% seen once; the top ten hold around 1.5%. The source was peripheral blood, collected on day 0 of AZD1222 vaccination. This receptor was identified in an adult in good health. V usage is TRBV18 and J usage is TRBJ1-1; no clear D gene. The CDR3 loop is CASSVGRVTEAFF. DNA for the CDR3: TGTGCCAGCTCAGTTGGGCGCGTCACTGAAGCTTTCTTT.